This paragraph covers one T cell receptor beta chain sequence. This sample is drawn from a study of cytomegalovirus exposure and HLA in healthy donors. The wider study: The same platform was used for the 100 to 150 validation repertoires and the approximately 670 first-cohort repertoires, a later analysis reported.

The V gene lost 2 bases and the J gene lost 0 bases, with 11 bases spanning the gap. Germline CDR1 and CDR2: SGHTS and YDEGEE. The CDR3 loop spans 16 amino acids. This table comes from immunoSEQ multiplex PCR, and its TCRdb copy is limited to in-frame clones, with some not included. The sample comprises over 100,000 clones, about nine tenths of which are singletons, and about 3% rests with the top ten. Sequencing was carried out using PBMCs. This sequence originates from a man aged 25 to 45 in good health and CMV-seronegative. This sequence joins TRBV5-8 and TRBJ2-2; the D gene is possibly TRBD1 (6 bases). The CDR3 reads CASSFLGQSNTGELFF. DNA of the CDR3: TGTGCCAGCAGCTTCCTCGGACAGTCGAACACCGGGGAGCTGTTTTTT.